These T cell receptor beta chains were read from a single sample in a study of cytomegalovirus exposure and HLA in healthy donors. Only in-frame clones appear in the TCRdb table, and some are missing; sequencing was by immunoSEQ multiplex PCR. The profile shows about 89,000 clones, 85% of them singletons. The specimen sequenced was PBMCs. All receptors come from a middle-aged man in good health and CMV-seropositive. Both conserved end residues are part of each CDR3. D genes are given only for firm matches. Clone size is given for some rows only: seen once, a few or many times, or a class if the clone is expanded.

j_call	d_call	clone_size	v_call	cdr3_aa	cdr3_nt
TRBJ1-3	TRBD1	.	TRBV5-6	CASSFPRDSSGNTIYF	TGTGCCAGCAGCTTTCCTAGGGACAGCTCTGGAAACACCATATATTTT
TRBJ1-2	.	.	TRBV21-1	CASSKRSGDRGLYGYTF	TGTGCCAGCAGCAAAAGATCTGGGGACAGGGGTCTATATGGCTACACCTTC
TRBJ2-1	TRBD2	.	TRBV5-4	CASSSGGTNNNEQFF	TGTGCCAGCAGCTCTGGGGGGACTAATAACAATGAGCAGTTCTTC
TRBJ2-3	.	.	TRBV6-6	CASSYSGGLARDTQYF	TGTGCCAGCAGTTACTCAGGCGGGCTAGCTAGGGATACGCAGTATTTT
TRBJ2-5	.	.	TRBV15	CATSRGDGGQETQYF	TGTGCCACCAGCAGAGGGGACGGGGGACAAGAGACCCAGTACTTC
TRBJ1-6	.	.	TRBV21-1	CATQGKGSSYNSPLHF	TGTGCCACACAGGGGAAGGGGAGCTCCTATAATTCACCCCTCCACTTT
TRBJ1-2	TRBD1	.	TRBV20-1	CSAGGIYGYTF	TGCAGCGCAGGGGGCATCTATGGCTACACCTTC
TRBJ1-2	.	few	TRBV5-1	CASSPGYGYTF	TGCGCCAGCTCCCCGGGCTATGGCTACACCTTC
TRBJ2-1	.	few	TRBV18	CASSPAIGSYNEQFF	TGTGCCAGCTCACCGGCCATTGGTTCCTACAATGAGCAGTTCTTC
TRBJ2-1	.	.	TRBV9	CASSVAEAGEQFF	TGTGCCAGCAGCGTAGCAGAGGCGGGTGAGCAGTTCTTC
TRBJ2-7	.	.	TRBV11-1	CASSLRDTYEQYF	TGTGCCAGCAGCTTAAGGGACACCTACGAGCAGTACTTC
TRBJ2-3	.	.	TRBV29-1	CSVEYPADTQYF	TGCAGCGTTGAATATCCGGCAGATACGCAGTATTTT
TRBJ2-5	TRBD2	.	TRBV28	CASKSSASGRVYQYF	TGTGCCAGCAAAAGCTCGGCTAGCGGTCGGGTCTACCAGTACTTC
TRBJ2-2	.	.	TRBV27	CASSFFGSTGELFF	TGTGCCAGCAGTTTCTTCGGGAGCACCGGGGAGCTGTTTTTT
TRBJ2-1	TRBD2	once	TRBV7-2	CASSQTSGRRGDEQFF	TGTGCCAGCAGCCAGACTAGCGGGAGGCGGGGCGATGAGCAGTTCTTC
TRBJ2-1	.	.	TRBV7-9	CASSSLAENEQFF	TGTGCCAGCAGCTCCTTAGCAGAGAATGAGCAGTTCTTC
TRBJ2-7	.	.	TRBV25-1	CASSVPGRGGQYF	TGTGCCAGCAGTGTCCCCGGGCGGGGCGGGCAGTACTTC
TRBJ2-7	TRBD2	.	TRBV7-2	CASSMTSGTYEQYF	TGTGCCAGCAGCATGACTAGCGGAACCTACGAGCAGTACTTC
TRBJ2-7	TRBD1	.	TRBV6-5	CASSYAGTGYEQYF	TGTGCCAGCAGTTATGCCGGGACAGGCTACGAGCAGTACTTC
TRBJ1-6	.	once	TRBV7-9	CAGSTTGSSYNSPLHF	TGTGCCGGCAGTACGACGGGGAGCTCCTATAATTCACCCCTCCACTTT
TRBJ2-3	TRBD1	.	TRBV9	CASSKGTADTQYF	TGTGCCAGCAGCAAGGGGACAGCAGATACGCAGTATTTT
TRBJ2-5	TRBD2	.	TRBV7-3	CASAGGPQETQYF	TGTGCCAGCGCGGGGGGGCCGCAGGAGACCCAGTACTTC
TRBJ1-1	TRBD1	.	TRBV10-3	CASRTGGTNTEAFF	TGTGCCTCCCGGACAGGGGGAACAAACACTGAAGCTTTCTTT
TRBJ2-3	TRBD2	.	TRBV7-2	CASSFAPGGGTDTQYF	TGTGCCAGCAGCTTTGCGCCCGGGGGGGGCACAGATACGCAGTATTTT
TRBJ2-5	.	.	TRBV10-2	CASSGIDRRETQYF	TGCGCCAGCAGTGGAATCGACAGGAGGGAGACCCAGTACTTC
TRBJ2-3	TRBD1	.	TRBV7-6	CASSLGQSKGTQYF	TGTGCCAGCAGCTTGGGACAGTCCAAGGGTACGCAGTATTTT
TRBJ1-2	.	.	TRBV2	CASKKEVVGYTF	TGTGCCAGCAAAAAAGAGGTGGTTGGCTACACCTTC
TRBJ2-1	TRBD2	.	TRBV11-1	CASSSSGLAGGSGFF	TGTGCCAGCAGCTCCTCGGGACTAGCGGGGGGGTCTGGGTTCTTC
TRBJ1-4	TRBD1	.	TRBV7-9	CASSRTGGIVPEKLFF	TGTGCCAGCAGCAGGACAGGGGGCATTGTTCCGGAAAAACTGTTTTTT
TRBJ2-3	.	.	TRBV5-6	CASSRLGTDTQYF	TGTGCCAGCAGCCGACTGGGCACAGATACGCAGTATTTT
TRBJ1-3	.	once	TRBV27	CASSLAGGSGNTIYF	TGTGCCAGCAGTTTAGCCGGAGGATCTGGAAACACCATATATTTT
TRBJ1-2	.	.	TRBV6-5	CASSYGAPNYGYTF	TGTGCCAGCAGTTATGGGGCGCCCAACTATGGCTACACCTTC
TRBJ2-1	.	.	TRBV7-2	CASSLAANEQFF	TGTGCCAGCAGCTTAGCGGCTAATGAGCAGTTCTTC
TRBJ2-7	.	once	TRBV6-1	CASSYVLNYEQYF	TGTGCCAGCAGCTACGTACTAAACTACGAGCAGTACTTC
TRBJ2-5	.	.	TRBV6-1	CASSEAQGRGETQYF	TGTGCCAGCAGTGAAGCCCAGGGGAGGGGAGAGACCCAGTACTTC
TRBJ1-5	.	.	TRBV28	CASSPFGEGLNQPQHF	TGTGCCAGCAGTCCCTTTGGGGAGGGCTTAAATCAGCCCCAGCATTTT
TRBJ1-5	.	once	TRBV4-2	CASSQERQPYSNQPQHF	TGTGCCAGCAGCCAAGAGAGGCAGCCTTATAGCAATCAGCCCCAGCATTTT
TRBJ1-1	TRBD1	.	TRBV2	CASSPGQENTEAFF	TGTGCCAGCAGCCCGGGACAGGAGAACACTGAAGCTTTCTTT
TRBJ1-2	TRBD1	.	TRBV5-1	CASSFRQGVYGYTF	TGCGCCAGCAGCTTCCGGCAGGGGGTCTATGGCTACACCTTC
TRBJ2-7	.	.	TRBV2	CASTGSSYEQYF	TGTGCCAGCACAGGAAGCTCCTACGAGCAGTACTTC
TRBJ2-3	TRBD2	.	TRBV7-9	CASSLTSDTDTQYF	TGTGCCAGCAGCTTAACTAGCGACACAGATACGCAGTATTTT
TRBJ2-7	TRBD2	.	TRBV5-5	CASSLPLAGGSGEQYF	TGTGCCAGCAGCTTGCCGCTAGCGGGAGGGTCGGGCGAGCAGTACTTC
TRBJ1-1	.	.	TRBV9	CASSVESRGTEAFF	TGTGCCAGCAGCGTAGAATCTAGGGGGACTGAAGCTTTCTTT
TRBJ1-1	.	once	TRBV9	CASSVGPGRDTEAFF	TGTGCCAGCAGCGTAGGGCCTGGGAGGGACACTGAAGCTTTCTTT
TRBJ2-5	TRBD2	.	TRBV7-2	CASSPWTSGETQYF	TGTGCCAGCAGCCCCTGGACTAGCGGGGAGACCCAGTACTTC
TRBJ2-3	.	.	TRBV28	CASSSSGSPSTDTQYF	TGTGCCAGCAGCTCGAGCGGTTCCCCTAGCACAGATACGCAGTATTTT